The clone carrying this TCR beta chain has just one count. The sample originates from a study of blood T cell repertoires in COVID-19. Across the whole study: The United States, Italy and Spain were the sources of the acute and convalescent COVID-19 samples. In each case, the material was cDNA or gDNA derived from T cells, B-cell-depleted T cells, or PBMCs.

V lost 5 bases and J lost 4, with 5 bases in between. CDR3 length: 11 residues. The germline gives CDR1 MNHEY, CDR2 SVGAGI. Source study methods: Reference gene primer amplification yielded estimated nucleated cell counts. Here immunoSEQ multiplex PCR was the method, and the copy in TCRdb shows in-frame clones only, minus some. The V and J calls and clone size were taken over from that table, and D and trimming were inferred from the DNA. This sample carries approximately 260,000 clones, about nine tenths of them seen once, and the ten largest clones take approximately 1.8%. Individuals drawn from approximately 26 US areas were roughly 18 to 95 years old.

The clonotype was recovered from a woman aged 60-70 years who had recovered from COVID-19. The chain carries TRBV6-5 and TRBJ1-2; D is unresolved. Sample: PBMCs or T cells enriched from blood (not recorded which). The CDR3 nucleotides read TGTGCCAGCAGTCTACCCTATGGCTACACCTTC. As protein: CASSLPYGYTF.